This is a list of T cell receptor beta chains from one sample in a study of blood T cell repertoires in COVID-19. Here immunoSEQ multiplex PCR was the method, and the copy in TCRdb shows in-frame clones only, minus some. The repertoire includes approximately 270,000 clones, approximately 90% of them detected once, and about 4% sits in the top ten. Sequences were obtained from PBMCs or T cells enriched from blood (not recorded which). The receptors originated from a woman in her 30s with acute COVID-19. CDR3s include the opening cysteine and the closing phenylalanine or tryptophan. A D gene is named only where the DNA matches it firmly. The listing skips clone size in some rows; elsewhere it reads once, few, many or a size class.

d_call,clone_size,j_call,v_call,cdr3_aa,cdr3_nt
-,-,TRBJ2-7,TRBV30,CAWSVMSSYEQYF,TGTGCCTGGAGTGTTATGAGCTCCTACGAGCAGTACTTC
-,-,TRBJ2-2,TRBV2,CASIRGSPGELFF,TGTGCCAGCATTAGAGGGAGTCCCGGGGAGCTGTTTTTT
TRBD2,-,TRBJ2-1,TRBV27,CASSLYSSGISYNEQFF,TGTGCCAGCAGTTTATATTCCAGCGGGATTTCCTACAATGAGCAGTTCTTC
-,-,TRBJ2-1,TRBV5-3,CARSLALHNEQFF,TGTGCCAGAAGCTTGGCCCTTCACAATGAGCAGTTCTTC
-,-,TRBJ1-4,TRBV12-3/TRBV12-4,CASRLTVEKLFF,TGTGCCAGCAGATTGACAGTTGAAAAACTGTTTTTT
-,-,TRBJ1-2,TRBV2,CASGEFYGYTF,TGTGCCAGCGGGGAGTTCTATGGCTACACCTTC
-,-,TRBJ1-1,TRBV11-2,CASSPHGALNTEAFF,TGTGCCAGCAGCCCACATGGGGCCCTGAACACTGAAGCTTTCTTT
-,once,TRBJ1-3,TRBV15,CATSRDQARLSGNTIYF,TGTGCCACCAGCAGAGATCAAGCCCGTCTATCAGGAAACACCATATATTTT
-,-,TRBJ2-7,TRBV4-3,CASSQVASSYEQYF,TGCGCCAGCAGCCAAGTTGCTAGCAGCTACGAGCAGTACTTC
TRBD2,-,TRBJ2-3,TRBV5-1,CASYERLAGGPDTQYF,TGCGCCAGTTATGAAAGACTAGCGGGAGGGCCAGATACGCAGTATTTT
-,once,TRBJ1-1,TRBV19,CASSIPQGRDEAFF,TGTGCCAGTAGTATACCCCAGGGGAGGGATGAAGCTTTCTTT
-,-,TRBJ2-1,TRBV28,CASTFGYNEQFF,TGTGCCAGCACCTTCGGGTACAATGAGCAGTTCTTC
TRBD1,-,TRBJ1-4,TRBV7-6,CASSRGQGGGLSEKLFF,TGTGCCAGCAGCCGCGGACAGGGGGGGGGTTTGAGTGAAAAACTGTTTTTT
TRBD1,once,TRBJ1-5,TRBV30,CAWSVQGDQPQHF,TGTGCCTGGAGTGTACAGGGGGATCAGCCCCAGCATTTT
-,-,TRBJ1-2,TRBV28,CASSGDLESGYTF,TGTGCCAGCAGCGGGGACTTGGAAAGCGGCTACACCTTC
-,-,TRBJ2-7,TRBV6-5,CASRETTYEQYF,TGTGCCAGCAGAGAGACAACCTACGAGCAGTACTTC
TRBD2,-,TRBJ2-2,TRBV4-3,CASSQDASGIGGELFF,TGCGCCAGCAGCCAAGATGCTAGCGGGATAGGGGGGGAGCTGTTTTTT
-,-,TRBJ1-2,TRBV7-8,CASSFDRGENYGYTF,TGTGCCAGCAGCTTTGATCGGGGGGAGAACTATGGCTACACCTTC
TRBD2,-,TRBJ2-3,TRBV5-1,CASRAGLAGAGDTQYF,TGCGCCAGCAGGGCCGGACTAGCGGGGGCCGGGGATACGCAGTATTTT
TRBD1,-,TRBJ1-4,TRBV4-3,CASSPDRGREKLFF,TGCGCCAGCAGCCCAGACAGGGGGAGAGAAAAACTGTTTTTT
-,-,TRBJ2-1,TRBV2,CATSGLEQFF,TGTGCCACCTCGGGACTGGAGCAGTTCTTC
-,-,TRBJ1-2,TRBV5-1,CASSLVGQPVSDGYTF,TGCGCCAGCAGCTTGGTTGGACAGCCCGTTTCGGATGGCTACACCTTC
TRBD1,-,TRBJ1-5,TRBV19,CASTGTGNGQPQHF,TGTGCCAGTACCGGGACAGGGAACGGTCAGCCCCAGCATTTT
TRBD2,-,TRBJ2-7,TRBV28,CASSSRTSGRDYEQYF,TGTGCCAGCAGTTCCCGAACTAGCGGGAGAGACTACGAGCAGTACTTC
TRBD1,-,TRBJ1-6,TRBV3-1/TRBV3-2,CASSQGPGGIISPLHF,TGTGCCAGCAGCCAAGGGCCAGGGGGCATCATTTCACCCCTCCACTTT
TRBD1,-,TRBJ2-2,TRBV4-1,CASSPRGTGLPGELFF,TGCGCCAGCAGCCCCCGGGGGACAGGGCTCCCCGGGGAGCTGTTTTTT
TRBD1,-,TRBJ1-1,TRBV3-1/TRBV3-2,CASSQAGQVARAFF,TGTGCCAGCAGCCAGGCTGGACAGGTTGCTAGGGCTTTCTTT